These T cell receptor beta chains were read from a single sample in a study of control samples from healthy donors and cancer patients. Produced via immunoSEQ multiplex PCR; TCRdb's table is partial and in-frame only. The profile shows under 100,000 clones, about 85% of them singletons. The sample was blood. The receptor set was obtained from a woman aged 70-85 years in good health. The CDR3 runs from the conserved cysteine through the conserved F or W. The D gene is left open where the match is weak. A row's size may be missing; if present it is once, few, many or a size class.

J | V | D | size | CDR3 | DNA
TRBJ2-2 | TRBV29-1 | TRBD1 | NA | CSGLGTANTGELFF | TGCAGCGGACTTGGGACAGCGAACACCGGGGAGCTGTTTTTT
TRBJ1-2 | TRBV25-1 | TRBD1 | NA | CASSNGQVQADGYTF | TGTGCCAGCAGTAACGGACAGGTCCAGGCGGATGGCTACACCTTC
TRBJ1-4 | TRBV7-8 | NA | NA | CASSLVRHATNEKLFF | TGTGCCAGCAGCTTAGTTCGACACGCAACTAATGAAAAACTGTTTTTT
TRBJ1-5 | TRBV2 | TRBD1 | once | CASSRTGANQPQHF | TGTGCCAGCAGTCGGACAGGGGCTAATCAGCCCCAGCATTTT
TRBJ2-3 | TRBV9 | NA | NA | CASSVGWDPKSQYF | TGTGCCAGCAGCGTAGGTTGGGACCCGAAATCCCAGTATTTT
TRBJ1-3 | TRBV6-1 | NA | NA | CASSELRGSGNTIYF | TGTGCCAGCAGTGAACTCAGGGGCTCTGGAAACACCATATATTTT
TRBJ1-6 | TRBV6-5 | NA | once | CASSSTPPSLNSPLHF | TGTGCCAGCAGTTCAACCCCGCCCTCCCTTAATTCACCCCTCCACTTT
TRBJ1-1 | TRBV5-1 | NA | NA | CASSVYRESTEAFF | TGCGCCAGCAGCGTATACAGGGAGAGCACTGAAGCTTTCTTT
TRBJ1-2 | TRBV4-3 | NA | few | CASSPRQSTNYGYTF | TGCGCCAGCAGCCCCCGTCAATCCACTAACTATGGCTACACCTTC
TRBJ2-7 | TRBV12-3/TRBV12-4 | NA | once | CASSFRDGYEQYF | TGTGCCAGCAGTTTCCGGGACGGCTACGAGCAGTACTTC
TRBJ1-2 | TRBV11-3 | NA | NA | CASSLGGSSYGYTF | TGTGCCAGCAGCTTAGGTGGCTCCAGCTATGGCTACACCTTC
TRBJ2-7 | TRBV30 | TRBD1 | NA | CAWGTGTQDEQYF | TGTGCCTGGGGGACAGGCACGCAAGACGAGCAGTACTTC
TRBJ2-2 | TRBV10-3 | TRBD2 | once | CAISGAGLNTGELFF | TGTGCCATCAGTGGAGCGGGGCTGAACACCGGGGAGCTGTTTTTT
TRBJ1-2 | TRBV6-1 | NA | NA | CASSEASLRGYTF | TGTGCCAGCAGTGAAGCGTCCCTAAGGGGCTACACCTTC
TRBJ2-3 | TRBV11-1 | TRBD2 | NA | CASSLTREGRSDTQYF | TGTGCCAGCAGCTTGACCCGGGAGGGACGTTCAGATACGCAGTATTTT
TRBJ1-1 | TRBV6-2/TRBV6-3 | NA | NA | CASSRVHHTEAFF | TGTGCCAGCAGTCGGGTCCACCACACTGAAGCTTTCTTT
TRBJ1-3 | TRBV2 | NA | NA | CASIETAPGNTIYF | TGTGCCAGCATCGAGACAGCCCCTGGAAACACCATATATTTT
TRBJ1-2 | TRBV3-1/TRBV3-2 | NA | NA | CASSQVVRGSNYGYTF | TGTGCCAGCAGCCAAGTAGTAAGGGGATCAAACTATGGCTACACCTTC
TRBJ2-7 | TRBV3-1/TRBV3-2 | TRBD1 | NA | CASSQGSGGIYEQYF | TGTGCCAGCAGCCAAGGATCAGGGGGAATCTACGAGCAGTACTTC
TRBJ2-1 | TRBV29-1 | NA | NA | CSVRESSYNEQFF | TGCAGCGTGAGGGAATCCTCCTACAATGAGCAGTTCTTC
TRBJ1-1 | TRBV11-2 | TRBD1 | NA | CASRPPRGGTEAFF | TGTGCCAGCAGACCTCCCAGGGGGGGCACTGAAGCTTTCTTT
TRBJ2-7 | TRBV19 | TRBD1 | NA | CATRQGTYEQYF | TGTGCCACCCGACAGGGGACCTACGAGCAGTACTTC
TRBJ2-7 | TRBV6-5 | TRBD1 | NA | CASSWTGGPYEQYF | TGTGCCAGCAGTTGGACAGGGGGCCCCTACGAGCAGTACTTC
TRBJ1-1 | TRBV25-1 | NA | NA | CASSEIGVSEAFF | TGTGCCAGCAGTGAGATAGGGGTGAGTGAAGCTTTCTTT
TRBJ1-5 | TRBV30 | NA | once | CAWGGGGNQPQHF | TGTGCCTGGGGGGGCGGGGGAAATCAGCCCCAGCATTTT
TRBJ1-1 | TRBV19 | TRBD1 | NA | CASSIRAGGLMNTEAFF | TGTGCCAGTAGTATCCGGGCAGGGGGGCTCATGAACACTGAAGCTTTCTTT
TRBJ1-2 | TRBV2 | NA | NA | CASSSGIHGYTF | TGTGCCAGCTCGTCAGGGATCCATGGCTACACCTTC
TRBJ1-1 | TRBV14 | NA | NA | CASSLSSVGSTEAFF | TGTGCCAGCAGCCTTTCCTCGGTGGGAAGCACTGAAGCTTTCTTT
TRBJ2-7 | TRBV5-6 | NA | NA | CASSPRRRVYEQYF | TGTGCCAGCAGCCCCCGAAGACGGGTCTACGAGCAGTACTTC
TRBJ2-3 | TRBV10-3 | TRBD1 | few | CAISPSGQETDTQYF | TGTGCCATCAGCCCCTCAGGACAGGAGACAGATACGCAGTATTTT
TRBJ1-4 | TRBV19 | NA | NA | CASSIDTSKLFF | TGTGCCAGTAGTATCGACACCTCAAAACTGTTTTTT
TRBJ2-1 | TRBV3-1/TRBV3-2 | NA | NA | CASSQIRDEQFF | TGTGCCAGCAGCCAAATAAGGGATGAGCAGTTCTTC
TRBJ1-1 | TRBV9 | TRBD1 | NA | CASSATGGPVTEAFF | TGTGCCAGCAGCGCAACAGGGGGCCCCGTGACTGAAGCTTTCTTT
TRBJ2-1 | TRBV3-1/TRBV3-2 | NA | NA | CASSQAGGLGGNEQFF | TGTGCCAGCAGCCAAGCTGGGGGACTCGGGGGTAATGAGCAGTTCTTC
TRBJ2-1 | TRBV6-2/TRBV6-3 | TRBD2 | NA | CASSTGLAGVAEQFF | TGTGCCAGCAGTACTGGACTAGCGGGAGTTGCTGAGCAGTTCTTC
TRBJ1-5 | TRBV5-5 | NA | few | CASSLGANQPQHF | TGTGCCAGCAGCTTGGGTGCCAATCAGCCCCAGCATTTT
TRBJ1-3 | TRBV5-5 | NA | NA | CASSLAGSGNTIYF | TGTGCCAGCAGCTTAGCAGGGTCTGGAAACACCATATATTTT
TRBJ2-6 | TRBV5-1 | NA | NA | CASSLVATGANVLTF | TGCGCCAGCAGCTTGGTGGCGACTGGGGCCAACGTCCTGACTTTC
TRBJ2-1 | TRBV7-9 | NA | NA | CASSLSVPSGNEQFF | TGTGCCAGCAGCTTAAGCGTCCCATCCGGGAATGAGCAGTTCTTC
TRBJ2-6 | TRBV6-2/TRBV6-3 | NA | NA | CASSADSASGANVLTF | TGTGCCAGCAGTGCCGACAGTGCCTCTGGGGCCAACGTCCTGACTTTC
TRBJ2-6 | TRBV28 | NA | NA | CASRHVGGDAGANVLTF | TGTGCCAGCAGACACGTGGGGGGCGATGCCGGGGCCAACGTCCTGACTTTC
TRBJ1-1 | TRBV18 | NA | NA | CASSPKQNTEAFF | TGTGCCAGCTCACCTAAGCAGAACACTGAAGCTTTCTTT
TRBJ2-1 | TRBV6-5 | NA | NA | CASSFRPIGNNEQFF | TGTGCCAGCAGTTTTCGCCCAATCGGGAACAATGAGCAGTTCTTC
TRBJ1-1 | TRBV7-9 | NA | NA | CASSPQIVNTEAFF | TGTGCCAGCAGCCCGCAGATAGTGAACACTGAAGCTTTCTTT
TRBJ1-2 | TRBV4-3 | NA | NA | CASSQVLGGRGYTF | TGCGCCAGCAGCCAAGTATTAGGAGGGCGAGGCTACACCTTC